This T cell receptor (beta chain) was identified in a study of OX40 agonist ivuxolimab in advanced cancers. Across the whole study: An agonistic anti-OX40 (CD134) antibody, ivuxolimab, was used to treat the patients. There were three patients with partial responses, one having hepatocellular carcinoma and two cutaneous melanoma.

Germline V gives CDR1 SGHKS, CDR2 YYEKEE (reference sequence). The CDR3 consists of 14 residues. Trimming cost V 1 base and J 3 bases, with 8 bases left between them. The assay was immunoSEQ multiplex PCR, and TCRdb's table has in-frame clones only and misses some. This table holds tens of thousands of clones, about 88% found once. Regarding this clone: The antigen is not known.

Study-wide results and caveats: Both CD4+ and CD8+ T cell populations in blood had undergone clonal expansion by week 6 at 0.1 to 3.0 mg/kg.

The specimen comprised CD4+ or CD8+ T cells sorted from blood, sampled in a trial of the OX40 agonist ivuxolimab. This clonotype was obtained from an adult with an advanced solid tumor such as melanoma, head and neck, liver or kidney cancer. This chain uses TRBV5-5 with TRBJ2-1, with D hard to call. The CDR3, as DNA: TGTGCCAGCAGCTTGATGGGTAGCTACAATGAGCAGTTCTTC. It yields the protein CASSLMGSYNEQFF.